A single sample gave rise to the 21 T cell receptor beta chains below, sequenced in a study of breast tumors, draining lymph nodes, adjacent tissues. Samples came from axillary lymph nodes draining the breast cancer. TCRdb called the multiplex PCR reads again in MiXCR, with one record for every CDR3 protein. This sample carries fewer than 200,000 distinct CDR3 sequences, 30% to 40% of them seen once, and the ten largest clones take over 3.5%. The sample was axillary lymph node tissue. Receptor source: a female donor with breast cancer. Some clones in this sample may be carry-over from other donors' samples.

This clonotype showed up many times. The J gene is TRBJ2-1, the V gene TRBV6-1, with 9 bases identical to TRBD2. The J segment lost 7 bases and the V segment lost 2 bases, leaving 6 bases of the junction unmatched. The germline V gene encodes CDR1 MNHNS and CDR2 SASEGT. There are 15 residues in the CDR3. The CDR3 DNA follows: TGTGCCAGCAGTGAATCTAGCGGGGTTCGGAATGAGCAGTTCTTC. This sequence encodes CASSESSGVRNEQFF.

This chain uses TRBV6-5 with TRBJ2-7, with D tentatively TRBD1 (5 bases). Trimming removed 5 bases at V and 6 bases at J, with 26 bases between. Germline CDR1 and CDR2: MNHEY and SVGAGI. The CDR3 contains 17 residues. CDR3 loop: CASSHGPWGTPDPEQYF. The CDR3 bases are TGTGCCAGCAGTCACGGACCGTGGGGCACCCCTGATCCCGAGCAGTACTTC.

The rearrangement uses TRBV11-2 and TRBJ2-5; D unclear. The CDR3 consists of 15 residues. Germline CDR1 and CDR2: SGHAT and FQNNGV. The V and J ends lost 3 bases and 0 bases respectively, with 11 bases between them. Here the CDR3 reads CASSFNLGNQETQYF. The CDR3 DNA reads as TGTGCCAGCAGCTTTAACCTAGGGAACCAAGAGACCCAGTACTTC. The full variable domain, with the rest looked up from reference TRBV11-2 and TRBJ2-5, is EAGVAQSPRYKIIEKRQSVAFWCNPISGHATLYWYQQILGQGPKLLIQFQNNGVVDDSQLPKDRFSAERLKGVDSTLKIQPAKLEDSAVYLCASSFNLGNQETQYFGPGTRLLVL.

This clonotype was counted a single time. The CDR3 does not end in the conserved phenylalanine or tryptophan, so this is likely a read error. The chain recombines TRBV7-9 with TRBJ2-2; 8 bases agree with TRBD2. Germline assignment: CDR1 SEHNR and CDR2 FQNEAQ (reference sequence). Trimming at V came to 2 bases and at J to 6 bases, leaving 8 bases not matched to a gene. The CDR3 has 16 residues. CDR3 protein: CASSLIGTSGSGELFL. The CDR3 region has the DNA TGTGCCAGCAGCTTAATAGGAACTAGCGGTTCCGGGGAGCTGTTTCTT.

This clonotype has at least ten counts. V gene TRBV18 combines with J gene TRBJ2-7; D unclear. The CDR3 totals 14 residues. V lost 1 base and J lost 6, with 13 bases in between. CDR1 is KGHSH and CDR2 is LQKENI in the germline V gene. The CDR3: CASSPLPKSTEQYF. For the CDR3, the DNA is TGTGCCAGCTCACCACTCCCGAAATCGACCGAGCAGTACTTC.

This clonotype was observed a handful of times. CDR3 sequence (DNA): TGTGCCAGTACGGCGAGGGACACTGAAGCTTTCTTT. Its translation is CASTARDTEAFF. V is TRBV19 and J is TRBJ1-1; unclear D gene. Trimming took 7 bases from V and 3 from J, leaving 9 bases between them. Germline V gene sequence: CDR1 LNHDA, CDR2 SQIVND (reference sequence). The CDR3 consists of 12 residues.

This clonotype was seen more than once but under ten times. The chain combines TRBV10-2 with TRBJ2-3; no clear D gene. The CDR3 spans 15 residues. CDR1 WSHSY and CDR2 SAAADI come from the germline V gene. The germline V and J ends were trimmed by 3 bases and 2 bases, with 12 bases remaining between them. The CDR3 loop is CASSERRLSTDTQYF. The CDR3 nucleotides are TGCGCCAGCAGTGAAAGGCGACTCTCCACAGATACGCAGTATTTT.

Ten or more counts support this clonotype. This chain links TRBV6-6 with TRBJ2-5; the D gene is possibly TRBD2 (6 bases). The V gene lost 7 bases and the J gene lost 6 bases, with 15 bases spanning the gap. The CDR3 is 13 amino acids. The germline CDR1 and CDR2 sequences are MNHNY and SVGAGI (reference sequence). The CDR3 nucleotides are TGTGCCAGCACCCACGGGGCGGGAAAGACCCAGTACTTC. Amino acids: CASTHGAGKTQYF.

There are many counts of this clonotype. The rearrangement joins TRBV7-9 to TRBJ1-3; no reliable D call. The germline CDR1 and CDR2 sequences are SEHNR and FQNEAQ (reference sequence). V was cut by 3 bases and J by 0 bases, with 3 bases left in between. This CDR3 contains 13 residues. CDR3 loop: CASSLSSGNTIYF. The CDR3 DNA reads TGTGCCAGCAGCTTGTCCTCTGGAAACACCATATATTTT.

This clonotype was seen many times. The gene calls are TRBV6-2 or TRBV6-3 and TRBJ2-7, with TRBD2 matching over 8 bases. This CDR3 comprises 12 residues. Germline V lookup: CDR1 MNHEY, CDR2 SVGEGT. The CDR3, as DNA: TGTGCGACAGCGGGAGCTATCGACGAGCAGTACTTC. It is translated as CATAGAIDEQYF.

This clonotype was seen at least ten times. The CDR3 loop reads CASSLGLAGMSYEQYF. In DNA form, the CDR3 reads TGTGCCAGCAGCTTAGGACTAGCGGGCATGTCTTACGAGCAGTACTTC. The chain employs TRBV7-2 and TRBJ2-7, with 10 bases matching TRBD2. Germline CDR1 is SGHTA and CDR2 is FQGNSA. J lost 4 bases, V lost 1 base, and 7 bases had no gene match. This CDR3 spans 16 amino acids.

This clonotype showed up just once. The rearrangement links TRBV7-2 to TRBJ1-1; D is unclear. The CDR3 contains 14 residues. Trimming left V 4 bases short and J 4 bases short, with 13 bases between. Per germline, CDR1 SGHTA and CDR2 FQGNSA. CDR3 nucleotide sequence: TGTGCCAGCAGCTCAGCCAGACTGGGCACTGAAGCTTTCTTT. This translates into CASSSARLGTEAFF.

This clonotype was seen at least ten times. V usage is TRBV18 and J usage is TRBJ2-5; 12 positions match TRBD2. J was trimmed by 3 bases and V by 10 bases; bases with no gene match: 3. Per the germline V gene, CDR1 is KGHSH and CDR2 is LQKENI. CDR3 size: 13 residues. CDR3 nucleotides: TGTGCCACCCGACTAGCGGGAGAAGAGACCCAGTACTTC. Its protein is CATRLAGEETQYF.

This clonotype has only a few counts. A read error may explain this, as a much larger clone is one base away. The CDR3 nucleotides are TGCGCCAGCAGCCAAGCAGGGGCCGGGCACCCCCAGCATTTT. Translating gives CASSQAGAGHPQHF. The chain carries TRBV5-1 and TRBJ1-5; possible D gene TRBD1, 6 bases. Between the trimmed V and J ends, which lost 4 bases and 10 bases, there was a span of 18 bases. This CDR3 region has 14 residues. Germline-derived CDR1 and CDR2 are SGHRS and YFSETQ.

Details on this clonotype: A clone one base away is much larger, so this may be a read error. V and J are TRBV4-2 and TRBJ2-4, with D unresolved. Germline-derived CDR1 and CDR2 are LGHNA and YNFKEQ. The V end was cut by 0 bases, the J end by 2 bases, with 11 bases between. The CDR3 is 16 amino acids. DNA of the CDR3: TGTGCCAGCAGCCAAGAAGGCGTGACGACCAAAAACATTCAGTACTTC. This gives the protein CASSQEGVTTKNIQYF.

This clonotype was counted many times. The J gene is TRBJ2-1, the V gene TRBV19; 7 bases match TRBD1. Looked up from germline, CDR1 is LNHDA and CDR2 is SQIVND (reference sequence). Trimming removed 5 bases from V and 4 bases from J; junction bases left unmatched: 5. The CDR3 contains 14 residues. CDR3 amino acids: CASSRTGAYNEQFF. The CDR3 nucleotides read TGTGCCAGTAGTCGTACAGGGGCGTACAATGAGCAGTTCTTC.

This clonotype was counted many times. The chain uses TRBV29-1 and TRBJ1-2, with D possibly TRBD1 on 5 matching bases. The CDR3 covers 14 residues. Trimming removed 6 bases from V and 4 bases from J, with 18 bases in between. Germline loops: CDR1 SQVTM, CDR2 ANQGSEA. The DNA for the CDR3 is TGCAGCGTGCCTGAGACAGTCCCCCTCTATGGCTACACCTTC. This sequence encodes CSVPETVPLYGYTF.

The sample holds many counts of this clonotype. The V call is TRBV5-1, the J call TRBJ1-6; unclear D gene. V gave up 0 bases and J gave up 11 bases, with 9 bases separating them. Germline assignment: CDR1 SGHRS and CDR2 YFSETQ. This CDR3 has 13 amino acids. The CDR3 loop reads CASSLAGDTPLHF. CDR3 bases: TGCGCCAGCAGCTTGGCCGGGGATACACCCCTCCACTTT.

This clonotype was counted at least ten times. The rearrangement joins TRBV11-2 to TRBJ2-7; perhaps TRBD1 as D (6 bases). CDR3 size: 15 residues. With 1 base removed from V and 1 base from J, the gap between germline ends came to 11 bases. Germline V gene sequence: CDR1 SGHAT, CDR2 FQNNGV. CDR3 protein: CASSLGHRASYEQYF. The CDR3 DNA reads TGTGCCAGCAGCTTAGGTCACAGGGCTTCCTACGAGCAGTACTTC.

This clonotype was seen a handful of times. This may come from a read error, since a much larger clone is one base off. V is TRBV7-9 and J is TRBJ2-7; perhaps D is TRBD1 or TRBD2 (5 bases each). Germline V gene lookup returns CDR1 SEHNR and CDR2 FQNEAQ (reference sequence). The CDR3 has 18 amino acids. The CDR3 reads CASSQTAAGDRGSHEQYF. The CDR3 nucleotides are TGTGCCAGCAGCCAGACAGCCGCCGGGGATAGAGGCTCCCACGAGCAGTACTTC.

This clonotype was seen only a few times. This chain joins TRBV12-3 or TRBV12-4 and TRBJ1-1; D ambiguous. The CDR3 is made up of 13 amino acids. Deletions cut 2 bases from V and 1 base from J, with 5 bases between. Here the CDR3 DNA reads TGTGCCAGCAGTTTAAGAGAGAACACTGAAGCTTTCTTT. This codes for CASSLRENTEAFF.